The rows below give T cell receptor beta chains drawn from one sample of a study of PD-1 blockade in classical Hodgkin lymphoma. Clones were sequenced by immunoSEQ multiplex PCR, and TCRdb holds only the in-frame ones, with some missing. The repertoire holds 50,000 to 85,000 clones, with 71% as singletons. The specimen was peripheral blood mononuclear cells (PBMCs), collected before the second cycle of nivolumab. The receptors shown here come from a human donor with classical Hodgkin lymphoma. CDR3s include the opening cysteine and the closing phenylalanine or tryptophan. A D gene is named only where the DNA matches it firmly. Size is omitted from some rows. Given values are once, few, many or a class for expanded clones.

J,D,size,V,CDR3,DNA
TRBJ2-3,-,-,TRBV7-3,CASSLTGPQTKPTNTQYF,TGTGCCAGCAGCTTAACCGGCCCGCAGACTAAGCCTACTAATACGCAGTATTTT
TRBJ1-1,-,few,TRBV9,CASSVRDTLNTEAFF,TGTGCCAGCAGCGTAAGGGACACCTTGAACACTGAAGCTTTCTTT
TRBJ2-7,-,-,TRBV5-1,CASYETGSYEQYF,TGCGCCAGCTACGAAACGGGTTCCTACGAGCAGTACTTC
TRBJ2-1,TRBD2,once,TRBV6-5,CASSLAGRYEQFF,TGTGCCAGCAGTCTAGCGGGGAGATATGAGCAGTTCTTC
TRBJ1-4,-,-,TRBV11-3,CASSLDLREKLFF,TGTGCCAGCAGCTTAGATCTGCGTGAAAAACTGTTTTTT
TRBJ2-7,TRBD1,-,TRBV5-5,CASSLGQGIYEQYF,TGTGCCAGCAGCTTGGGACAGGGGATATACGAGCAGTACTTC
TRBJ1-1,-,-,TRBV6-6,CASSSLRLQMNTEAFF,TGTGCCAGCAGTTCTCTCAGGTTACAGATGAACACTGAAGCTTTCTTT
TRBJ2-2,-,-,TRBV5-1,CASSAQQGNTGELFF,TGCGCCAGCAGCGCTCAACAGGGAAACACCGGGGAGCTGTTTTTT
TRBJ1-1,TRBD1,-,TRBV14,CASSLTGGNTEAFF,TGTGCCAGCAGCCTGACAGGGGGCAACACTGAAGCTTTCTTT
TRBJ2-5,-,-,TRBV6-6,CASGTLPQETQYF,TGTGCCAGCGGTACTCTTCCGCAAGAGACCCAGTACTTC
TRBJ1-1,-,-,TRBV7-2,CASSIKSNTEAFF,TGTGCCAGCAGCATTAAGTCGAACACTGAAGCTTTCTTT
TRBJ2-3,TRBD1,once,TRBV29-1,CSVKAGGADTQYF,TGCAGCGTTAAAGCAGGGGGCGCAGATACGCAGTATTTT
TRBJ2-2,TRBD1,-,TRBV6-1,CASSGPGDRGIPGELFF,TGTGCCAGCAGTGGCCCCGGGGACAGGGGAATCCCCGGGGAGCTGTTTTTT
TRBJ2-7,-,once,TRBV27,CASSLRGDYEQYF,TGTGCCAGCAGTTTAAGAGGGGATTACGAGCAGTACTTC
TRBJ2-7,-,-,TRBV6-5,CASTRAGRSYEQYF,TGTGCCAGCACTCGTGCGGGGCGCTCCTACGAGCAGTACTTC
TRBJ2-7,TRBD1,-,TRBV6-5,CASSYTQGAGYEQYF,TGTGCCAGCAGTTACACCCAGGGGGCTGGCTACGAGCAGTACTTC
TRBJ1-1,-,once,TRBV7-9,CASSLDREAEAFF,TGTGCCAGCAGCTTAGACAGGGAGGCTGAAGCTTTCTTT
TRBJ1-2,-,-,TRBV6-5,CASTPGADTYGYTF,TGTGCCAGCACTCCCGGGGCGGATACCTATGGCTACACCTTC
TRBJ2-4,TRBD2,-,TRBV19,CASSIWGLGGNIQYF,TGTGCCAGTAGTATCTGGGGACTAGGAGGGAACATTCAGTACTTC
TRBJ1-1,-,-,TRBV19,CASKRGHGVRNTEAFF,TGTGCCAGTAAAAGGGGCCACGGGGTTCGGAACACTGAAGCTTTCTTT
TRBJ2-1,-,-,TRBV25-1,CASSEYRANSYNEQFF,TGTGCCAGCAGTGAATATAGGGCCAATTCCTACAATGAGCAGTTCTTC
TRBJ1-1,-,-,TRBV5-4,CASSLQGGTEAFF,TGTGCCAGCAGCTTGCAGGGTGGCACTGAAGCTTTCTTT
TRBJ2-7,TRBD1,few,TRBV5-1,CASSPGQGMTYEQYF,TGCGCCAGCAGCCCAGGACAGGGTATGACCTACGAGCAGTACTTC
TRBJ2-1,-,-,TRBV7-6,CASSLLGAGDEQFF,TGTGCCAGCAGCTTACTAGGGGCGGGCGATGAGCAGTTCTTC
TRBJ1-4,-,few,TRBV7-2,CASSLRQSANEKLFF,TGTGCCAGCAGCTTAAGACAGTCGGCTAATGAAAAACTGTTTTTT
TRBJ1-5,TRBD1,-,TRBV6-6,CASRGQGGNQPQHF,TGTGCCAGCAGAGGACAGGGGGGCAATCAGCCCCAGCATTTT
TRBJ2-3,-,-,TRBV9,CASSVAWKATDTQYF,TGTGCCAGCAGCGTAGCTTGGAAGGCTACAGATACGCAGTATTTT
TRBJ1-2,-,-,TRBV6-6,CASQGGGYTF,TGTGCGAGCCAAGGGGGAGGCTACACCTTC
TRBJ1-1,-,few,TRBV6-4,CASSDSGSLNTEAFF,TGTGCCAGCAGTGACTCGGGCAGTTTGAACACTGAAGCTTTCTTT
TRBJ2-7,-,-,TRBV10-3,CAIMSAEATYEQYF,TGTGCCATCATGAGCGCCGAGGCAACCTACGAGCAGTACTTC
TRBJ2-2,-,-,TRBV27,CASSFIGGGGELFF,TGTGCCAGCAGTTTCATTGGGGGTGGCGGGGAGCTGTTTTTT
TRBJ2-3,-,-,TRBV2,CASSVTDTQYF,TGTGCCAGCAGTGTTACAGATACGCAGTATTTT
TRBJ1-4,TRBD1,few,TRBV19,CASRDRGRRATNEKLFF,TGTGCCAGTAGGGACAGGGGGCGAAGGGCAACTAATGAAAAACTGTTTTTT
TRBJ1-3,-,few,TRBV7-8,CASSLLRVGFNSGNTIYF,TGTGCCAGCAGCCTCTTACGGGTCGGTTTCAACTCTGGAAACACCATATATTTT
TRBJ2-7,TRBD1,-,TRBV5-1,CASSSGTGNEQYF,TGCGCCAGCAGCTCCGGGACAGGGAACGAGCAGTACTTC
TRBJ1-1,-,once,TRBV29-1,CSGEEATEAFF,TGCAGCGGGGAGGAGGCCACTGAAGCTTTCTTT
TRBJ1-5,-,few,TRBV28,CASSSSAKGFYQPQHF,TGTGCCAGCAGCTCCTCGGCCAAAGGCTTTTATCAGCCCCAGCATTTT
TRBJ2-1,TRBD1,-,TRBV7-8,CASSLGTGSWNEQFF,TGTGCCAGCAGCTTAGGGACAGGGTCGTGGAATGAGCAGTTCTTC
TRBJ2-5,-,few,TRBV30,CAWSVGSGARETQYF,TGTGCCTGGAGTGTTGGAAGTGGGGCGAGGGAGACCCAGTACTTC
TRBJ2-7,-,-,TRBV6-5,CASRGLDYEQYF,TGTGCCAGCAGGGGCCTGGATTACGAGCAGTACTTC
TRBJ2-7,-,-,TRBV11-2,CASSLSGRTYEQYF,TGTGCCAGCAGCTTGTCGGGCCGTACCTACGAGCAGTACTTC
TRBJ1-5,TRBD1,-,TRBV5-8,CASSSGLTGGRQPQHF,TGTGCCAGCAGCTCCGGCCTTACAGGGGGCAGGCAGCCCCAGCATTTT